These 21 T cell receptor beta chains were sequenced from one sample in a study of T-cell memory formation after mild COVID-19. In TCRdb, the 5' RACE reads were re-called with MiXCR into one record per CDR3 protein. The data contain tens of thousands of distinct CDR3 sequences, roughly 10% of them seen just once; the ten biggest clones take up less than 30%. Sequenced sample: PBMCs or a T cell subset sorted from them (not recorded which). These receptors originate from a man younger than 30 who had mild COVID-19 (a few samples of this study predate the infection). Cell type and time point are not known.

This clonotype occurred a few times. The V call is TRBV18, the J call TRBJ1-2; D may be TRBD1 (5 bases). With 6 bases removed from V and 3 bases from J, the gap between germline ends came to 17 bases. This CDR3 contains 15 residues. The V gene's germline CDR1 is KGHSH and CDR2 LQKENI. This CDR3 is CASSPAAQTDYGYTF. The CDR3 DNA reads TGTGCCAGCTCCCCTGCCGCCCAGACAGACTATGGCTACACCTTC.

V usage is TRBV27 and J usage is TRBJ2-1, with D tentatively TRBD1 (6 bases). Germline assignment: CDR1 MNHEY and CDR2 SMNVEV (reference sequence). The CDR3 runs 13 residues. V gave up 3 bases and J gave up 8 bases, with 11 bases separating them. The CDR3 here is CASSLSGVYEQFF. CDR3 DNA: TGTGCCAGCAGTTTGTCAGGGGTTTATGAGCAGTTCTTC.

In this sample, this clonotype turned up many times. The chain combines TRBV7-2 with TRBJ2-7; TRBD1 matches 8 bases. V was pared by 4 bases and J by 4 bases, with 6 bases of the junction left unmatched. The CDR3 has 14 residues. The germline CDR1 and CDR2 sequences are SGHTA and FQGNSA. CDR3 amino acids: CASSSRQGWYEQYF. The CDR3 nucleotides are TGTGCCAGCAGCTCACGACAGGGGTGGTACGAGCAGTACTTC.

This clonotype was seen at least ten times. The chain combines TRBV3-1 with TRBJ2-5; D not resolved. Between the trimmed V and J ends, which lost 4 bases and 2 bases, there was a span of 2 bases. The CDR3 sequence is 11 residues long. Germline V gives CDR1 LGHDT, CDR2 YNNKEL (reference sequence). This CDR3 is CASSRQETQYF. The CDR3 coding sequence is TGTGCCAGCAGCCGTCAAGAGACCCAGTACTTC.

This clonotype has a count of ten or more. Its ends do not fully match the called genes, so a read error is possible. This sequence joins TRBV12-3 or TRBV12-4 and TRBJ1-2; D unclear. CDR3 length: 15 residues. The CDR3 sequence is CASSLGKDASYGYTF. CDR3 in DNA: TGTGCCAGCAGCTTAGGAAAAGACGCTTCCTATGGCTACACCTTC.

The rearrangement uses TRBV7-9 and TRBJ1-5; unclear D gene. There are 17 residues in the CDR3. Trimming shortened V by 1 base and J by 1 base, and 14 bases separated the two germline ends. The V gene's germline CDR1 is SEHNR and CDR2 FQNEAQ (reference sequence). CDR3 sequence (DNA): TGTGCCAGCAGCTTAGGGTCCGGGATCCCGAGCAATCAGCCCCAGCATTTT. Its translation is CASSLGSGIPSNQPQHF.

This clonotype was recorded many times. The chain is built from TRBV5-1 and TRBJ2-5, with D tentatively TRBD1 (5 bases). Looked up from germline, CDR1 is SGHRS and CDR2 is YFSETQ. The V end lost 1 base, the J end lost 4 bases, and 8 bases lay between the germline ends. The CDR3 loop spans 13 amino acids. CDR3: CASSLLGAETQYF. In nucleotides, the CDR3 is TGCGCCAGCAGCTTGTTAGGGGCAGAGACCCAGTACTTC.

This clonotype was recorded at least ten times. This CDR3 reads CAISEPGRTYEQYF. As DNA, the CDR3 is TGTGCCATCAGTGAGCCCGGACGGACCTACGAGCAGTACTTC. This chain connects TRBV10-3 to TRBJ2-7; D unclear. The CDR3 runs to 14 residues. CDR1 and CDR2 (germline): ENHRY, SYGVKD. V lost 2 bases and J 2 bases, leaving 10 bases between the germline ends.

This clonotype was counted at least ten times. CDR3 DNA: TGTGCCAGCAGCGACAGCGGGGGGGTGACCGATACGCAGTATTTT. It codes for CASSDSGGVTDTQYF. This rearrangement joins TRBV9 to TRBJ2-3, with TRBD2 matching 10 bases. The CDR3 is 15 amino acids. The junction had 7 bases not matched to a gene; V was cut back by 3 bases and J by 6 bases. Germline-derived CDR1 and CDR2 are SGDLS and YYNGEE.

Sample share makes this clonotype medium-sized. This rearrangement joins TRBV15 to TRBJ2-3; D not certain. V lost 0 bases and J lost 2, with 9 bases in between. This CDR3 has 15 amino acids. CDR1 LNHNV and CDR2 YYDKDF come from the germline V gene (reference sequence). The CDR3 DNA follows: TGTGCCACCAGCAGAGATGGACGCCCCACAGATACGCAGTATTTT. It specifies CATSRDGRPTDTQYF.

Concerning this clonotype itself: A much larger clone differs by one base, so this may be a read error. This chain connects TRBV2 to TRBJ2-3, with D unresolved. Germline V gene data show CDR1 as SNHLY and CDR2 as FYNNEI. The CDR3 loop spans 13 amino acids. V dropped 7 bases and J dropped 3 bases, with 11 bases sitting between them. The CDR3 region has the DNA TGTGCCAGCACCTACCGACCTACAGATACGCAGTATTTT. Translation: CASTYRPTDTQYF. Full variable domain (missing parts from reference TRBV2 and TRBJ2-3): EPEVTQTPSHQVTQMGQEVILRCVPISNHLYFYWYRQILGQKVEFLVSFYNNEISEKSEIFDDQFSVERPDGSNFTLKIRSTKLEDSAMYFCASTYRPTDTQYFGPGTRLTVL.

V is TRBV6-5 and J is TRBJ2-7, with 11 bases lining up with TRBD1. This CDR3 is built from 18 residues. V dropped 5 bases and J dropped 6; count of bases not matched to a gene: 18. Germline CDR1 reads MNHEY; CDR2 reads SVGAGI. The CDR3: CASSRSDRGRKRDSEQYF. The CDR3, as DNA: TGTGCCAGCAGTAGATCGGACAGGGGGCGCAAAAGGGACAGCGAGCAGTACTTC.

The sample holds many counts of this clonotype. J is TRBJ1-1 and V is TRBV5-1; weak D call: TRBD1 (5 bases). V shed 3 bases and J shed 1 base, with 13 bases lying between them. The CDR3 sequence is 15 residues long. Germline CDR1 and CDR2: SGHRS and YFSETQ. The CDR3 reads CASSSTGTPNTEAFF. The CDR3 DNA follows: TGCGCCAGCAGCTCCACCGGGACCCCGAACACTGAAGCTTTCTTT.

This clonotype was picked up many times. The chain's CDR3 is CASSPTGFGSYEQYV. The DNA of the CDR3 is TGTGCCAGCAGCCCCACAGGGTTCGGGTCCTACGAGCAGTACGTC. The J gene is TRBJ2-7, the V gene TRBV2, with D tentatively TRBD1 (6 bases). The CDR3 is 15 amino acids. Germline V gives CDR1 SNHLY, CDR2 FYNNEI. V gave up 6 bases and J gave up 1 base, with 16 bases separating them.

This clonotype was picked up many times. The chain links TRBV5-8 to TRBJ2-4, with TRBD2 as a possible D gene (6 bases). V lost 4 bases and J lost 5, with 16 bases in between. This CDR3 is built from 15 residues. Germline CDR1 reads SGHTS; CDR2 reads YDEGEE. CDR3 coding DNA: TGTGCCAGCAGCCTTTCCGGGGGAGATCAAAACATTCAGTACTTC. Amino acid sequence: CASSLSGGDQNIQYF.

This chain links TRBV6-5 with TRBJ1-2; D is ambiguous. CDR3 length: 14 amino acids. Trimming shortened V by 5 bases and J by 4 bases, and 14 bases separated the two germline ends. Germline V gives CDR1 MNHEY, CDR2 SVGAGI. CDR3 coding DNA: TGTGCCAGCAGTCCCTCGGTGGTCGTCTATGGCTACACCTTC. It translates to CASSPSVVVYGYTF.

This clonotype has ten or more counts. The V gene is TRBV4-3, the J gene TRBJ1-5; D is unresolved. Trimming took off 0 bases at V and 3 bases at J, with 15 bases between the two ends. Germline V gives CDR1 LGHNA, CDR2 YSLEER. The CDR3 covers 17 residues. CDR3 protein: CASSQDLGGSYNQPQHF. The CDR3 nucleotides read TGCGCCAGCAGCCAAGATCTTGGAGGCAGCTACAATCAGCCCCAGCATTTT.

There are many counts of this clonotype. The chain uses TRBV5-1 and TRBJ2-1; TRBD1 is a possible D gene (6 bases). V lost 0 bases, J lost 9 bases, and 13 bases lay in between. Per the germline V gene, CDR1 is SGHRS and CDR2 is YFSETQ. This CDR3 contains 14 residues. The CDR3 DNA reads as TGCGCCAGCAGCTTGGGGACAGTTCCCCCTGAGCAGTTCTTC. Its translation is CASSLGTVPPEQFF.

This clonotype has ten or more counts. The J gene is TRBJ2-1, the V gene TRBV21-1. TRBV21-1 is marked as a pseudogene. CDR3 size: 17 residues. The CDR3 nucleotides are TGTGCCAGCAGCAAAGTGTGGGAAAGTTGCTCCTACAATGAGCAGTTCTTC. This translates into CASSKVWESCSYNEQFF.

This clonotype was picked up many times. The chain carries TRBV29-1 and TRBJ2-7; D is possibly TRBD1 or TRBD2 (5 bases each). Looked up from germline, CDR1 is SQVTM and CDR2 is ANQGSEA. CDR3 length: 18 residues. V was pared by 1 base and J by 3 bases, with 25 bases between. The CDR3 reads CSVEVVRVSPTRDYEQYV. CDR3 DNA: TGCAGCGTTGAAGTCGTCAGGGTATCCCCGACTCGGGACTACGAGCAGTACGTC.

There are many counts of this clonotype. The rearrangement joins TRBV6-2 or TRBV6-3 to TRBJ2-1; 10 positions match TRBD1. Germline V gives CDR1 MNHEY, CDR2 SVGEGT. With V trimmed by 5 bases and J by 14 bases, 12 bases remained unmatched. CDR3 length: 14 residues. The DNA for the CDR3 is TGTGCCAGCAGTACAAGCCCGGACAGGGGGAGGGAGTTCTTC. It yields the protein CASSTSPDRGREFF.